The text below deals with one T cell receptor beta chain. Its target is not known. One entry per CDR3 protein results from TCRdb running MiXCR on the reads. The data show about 220,000 distinct CDR3 sequences, approximately 40% seen once. The CDR3 covers 14 residues. V trimming: 5 bases; J trimming: 3 bases; junction bases outside the gene matches: 7. CDR1 and CDR2 from the germline V gene are SGHTA and FQGTGA. The sample belongs to a study of T cell repertoires in cytomegalovirus infection. Study-wide background: Well-studied HLA-B-restricted CMV epitopes were used in the study alongside recently identified HLA-C-restricted ones.

This chain connects TRBV7-3 to TRBJ2-7; 7 positions match TRBD2. This material consisted of CD8+ T cells from cultured PBMCs, taken from culture after CMV antigen stimulation. The receptor was isolated from a human donor in good health (CMV status not recorded). Some clones in this sample may be carry-over from other donors' samples. CDR3 residues: CASSGERDYYEQYF. The CDR3 coding sequence is TGTGCCAGCAGCGGGGAGCGGGACTACTACGAGCAGTACTTC.